The source of this T cell receptor (beta chain) is a study of T cells expressing NK-cell markers. Whole-study context: From sorted CD3+CD56+NKG2C+, CD3+CD56+NKG2C- and CD3+CD56-NKG2C+ T cells came the TCR beta repertoires. Study-wide results and limits: It is unclear if expanded NKG2C-expressing clones target HCMV antigens. The study found these clonotypes also leading the CD3+CD56-NKG2C+ fraction in a few donors.

The CDR3 is made up of 15 amino acids. The germline V gene encodes CDR1 SGHRS and CDR2 YFSETQ. Concerning this clonotype itself: The antigen remains unidentified.

For TCR beta, cDNA was produced by 5'RACE template switching with UMIs. Each CDR3 protein gets one entry in TCRdb, which reprocessed the 5' RACE reads and gives no DNA. The sample totals 300,000 to 500,000 distinct CDR3 sequences; its top ten clones hold about 11%. The source is a woman between 50 and 59 years old in good health. Input material: blood T cells: a sorted CD56 or NKG2C T cell subset, CD4+ or CD8+ T cells, or bulk PBMC T cells (not recorded which). The chain is built from TRBV5-1 and TRBJ2-5; no DNA is available, so the TRBD2 call from TCRdb remains unchecked. The CDR3 region is CASSLGRVQEETQYF.